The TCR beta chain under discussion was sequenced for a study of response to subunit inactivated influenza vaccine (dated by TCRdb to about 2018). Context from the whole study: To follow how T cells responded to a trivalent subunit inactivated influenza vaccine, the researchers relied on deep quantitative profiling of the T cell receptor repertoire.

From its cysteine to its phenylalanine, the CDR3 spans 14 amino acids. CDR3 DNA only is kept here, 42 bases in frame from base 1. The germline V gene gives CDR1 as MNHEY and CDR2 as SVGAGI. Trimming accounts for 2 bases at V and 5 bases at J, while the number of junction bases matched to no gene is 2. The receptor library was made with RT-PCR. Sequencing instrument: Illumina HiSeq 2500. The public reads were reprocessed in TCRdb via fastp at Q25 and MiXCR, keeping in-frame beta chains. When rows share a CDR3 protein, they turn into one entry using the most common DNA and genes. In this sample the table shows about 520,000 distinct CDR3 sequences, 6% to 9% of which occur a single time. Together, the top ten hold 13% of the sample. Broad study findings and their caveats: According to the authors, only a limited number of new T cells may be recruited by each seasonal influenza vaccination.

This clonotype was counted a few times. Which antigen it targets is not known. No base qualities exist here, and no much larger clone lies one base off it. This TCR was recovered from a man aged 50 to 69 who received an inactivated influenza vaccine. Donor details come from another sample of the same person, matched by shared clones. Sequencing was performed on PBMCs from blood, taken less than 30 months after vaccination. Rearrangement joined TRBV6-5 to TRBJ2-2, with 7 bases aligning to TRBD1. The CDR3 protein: CASSYRGPTGELFF. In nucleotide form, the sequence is TGTGCCAGCAGTTACAGGGGGCCTACCGGGGAGCTGTTTTTT.